The 22 T cell receptor beta chains below all came from one sample that was sequenced in a study of blood T cell repertoires in COVID-19. Clones were read by immunoSEQ multiplex PCR, and TCRdb kept only the in-frame ones, dropping some. The sample includes fewer than 250,000 clones, approximately 90% of them seen just once. Sequencing used peripheral blood. Receptors originate from a human donor in a cohort sampled during active COVID-19.

This clone was observed once. CDR3 nucleotides: TGTGCCAGAAGCTTGGACCTGGGACATTGCAATCAGCCCCAGCATTTT. Translating gives CARSLDLGHCNQPQHF. The rearrangement uses TRBV5-3 and TRBJ1-5, with TRBD1 as a possible D gene (6 bases). TRBV5-3 is an open reading frame whose function is uncertain. V was shortened by 0 bases and J by 2 bases, with 12 bases between the two germline ends. The CDR3 is 16 amino acids.

The chain uses TRBV5-1 and TRBJ2-6; 8 bases map to TRBD1. Trimming removed 4 bases from V and 11 bases from J; junction bases left unmatched: 11. This CDR3 has 15 residues. Germline V CDR1 and CDR2: SGHRS, YFSETQ. In DNA, the CDR3 is TGCGCCAGCAGCCCCCAAAGGGACAGGAGGGACGTCCTGACTTTC. This translates into CASSPQRDRRDVLTF. Combining the CDR3 with reference TRBV5-1 and TRBJ2-6 gives the whole variable domain KAGVTQTPRYLIKTRGQQVTLSCSPISGHRSVSWYQQTPGQGLQFLFEYFSETQRNKGNFPGRFSGRQFSNSRSEMNVSTLELGDSALYLCASSPQRDRRDVLTFGAGSRLTVL.

The table lists this clone with a count of one. The V call is TRBV7-6, the J call TRBJ2-2; tentatively, D is TRBD1 (6 bases). Per the germline V gene, CDR1 is SGHVS and CDR2 is FNYEAQ. CDR3 length: 17 amino acids. V gave up 2 bases and J gave up 2 bases, with 15 bases separating them. CDR3 sequence reads: CASSLSPGGFNTGELFF. The CDR3 DNA sequence: TGTGCCAGCAGCTTATCCCCTGGGGGCTTTAACACCGGGGAGCTGTTTTTT.

V usage is TRBV10-3 and J usage is TRBJ1-5; D call uncertain. V dropped 7 bases and J dropped 1 base, with 8 bases sitting between them. The CDR3 has 13 amino acids. Germline V lookup: CDR1 ENHRY, CDR2 SYGVKD. CDR3 nucleotides: TGTGCCATCAACAATGAAAGCAATCAGCCCCAGCATTTT. The encoded protein is CAINNESNQPQHF.

This chain links TRBV3-1 (or the pseudogene TRBV3-2) with TRBJ1-5, with D uncertain. The germline V gene encodes CDR1 LGHDT and CDR2 YNNKEL (reference sequence). This CDR3 spans 15 amino acids. Trimming stripped 1 base from V and 0 bases from J, with 7 bases between. CDR3 in DNA: TGTGCCAGCAGCCAAGCAGGATATAGCAATCAGCCCCAGCATTTT. The encoded protein is CASSQAGYSNQPQHF.

The chain employs TRBV7-9 and TRBJ2-3; TRBD2 agrees at 10 bases. This CDR3 region has 14 residues. J lost 4 bases, V lost 3 bases, and 1 base had no gene match. The germline V gene encodes CDR1 SEHNR and CDR2 FQNEAQ (reference sequence). The CDR3 sequence: CASSLTSGSDTQYF. The CDR3 nucleotides read TGTGCCAGCAGCTTGACTAGCGGGTCAGATACGCAGTATTTT. The whole variable domain, filled in from reference TRBV7-9 and TRBJ2-3, reads DTGVSQNPRHKITKRGQNVTFRCDPISEHNRLYWYRQTLGQGPEFLTYFQNEAQLEKSRLLSDRFSAERPKGSFSTLEIQRTEQGDSAMYLCASSLTSGSDTQYFGPGTRLTVL.

This clone was observed a handful of times. The V gene is TRBV5-8, the J gene TRBJ1-6; 7 bases agree with TRBD1. CDR1 and CDR2 from the germline V gene are SGHTS and YDEGEE. The CDR3 extends over 15 amino acids. After removal of 4 bases from V and 7 bases from J, the junction contained 8 bases not matched to a gene. CDR3 in DNA: TGTGCCAGCAGCCTGGGACAGACGGTGAATTCACCCCTCCACTTT. Protein: CASSLGQTVNSPLHF. The full variable domain, completed using reference TRBV5-8 and TRBJ1-6, is EAGVTQSPTHLIKTRGQQATLRCSPISGHTSVYWYQQALGLGLQFLLWYDEGEERNRGNFPPRFSGRQFPNYSSELNVNALELEDSALYLCASSLGQTVNSPLHFGNGTRLTVT.

This sequence joins TRBV5-1 and TRBJ2-1, with TRBD2 identical over 9 bases. V gave up 0 bases and J gave up 4 bases; unmatched junction bases: 2. From germline, CDR1 is SGHRS and CDR2 YFSETQ. The CDR3 has 15 amino acids. CDR3 region: CASSLGLAVYNEQFF. The CDR3 bases are TGCGCCAGCAGCTTGGGACTAGCGGTTTACAATGAGCAGTTCTTC.

This chain uses TRBV7-6 with TRBJ2-7; D possibly corresponds to TRBD2 (6 bases). CDR3 size: 13 residues. V shed 5 bases and J shed 6 bases, with 14 bases lying between them. Germline CDR1 reads SGHVS; CDR2 reads FNYEAQ. The CDR3 DNA is TGTGCCAGCAGCCCCGGACTACTGCTCGAGCAGTACTTC. Amino acids: CASSPGLLLEQYF.

The CDR3 region has the DNA TGTGCCAGCACCGCGATTGGGACAGGGACCTACGAGCAGTACTTC. It codes for CASTAIGTGTYEQYF. J is TRBJ2-7 and V is TRBV5-6; 9 bases align to TRBD1. The CDR3 is 15 amino acids. With 6 bases clipped from V and 2 bases from J, the junction kept 9 bases outside the gene matches. Germline V gene lookup returns CDR1 SGHDT and CDR2 YYEEEE.

The V gene is TRBV3-1 (or the pseudogene TRBV3-2), the J gene TRBJ2-2; 11 bases map to TRBD2. In germline, CDR1 is LGHDT, CDR2 YNNKEL (reference sequence). After removal of 4 bases from V and 6 bases from J, the junction contained 1 base not matched to a gene. This CDR3 has 14 amino acids. The CDR3 DNA is TGTGCCAGCAGCCGTAGCGGGGGGGCCGGGGAGCTGTTTTTT. This codes for CASSRSGGAGELFF.

This sequence joins TRBV24-1 and TRBJ2-6; D is undetermined. The germline V gene encodes CDR1 KGHDR and CDR2 SFDVKD. V dropped 4 bases and J dropped 1 base, with 4 bases sitting between them. The CDR3 loop spans 14 amino acids. In nucleotides, the CDR3 is TGTGCCACCAGTGACCGGTCTGGGGCCAACGTCCTGACTTTC. Translation gives CATSDRSGANVLTF.

This clone came up a few times. V gene TRBV20-1 combines with J gene TRBJ1-6, with D unresolved. This CDR3 has 15 residues. The V gene's germline CDR1 is DFQATT and CDR2 SNEGSKA (reference sequence). Trimming removed 3 bases from V and 3 bases from J, with 12 bases in between. DNA of the CDR3: TGCAGTGCTAGTGCAGGCGATATCTATAATTCACCCCTCCACTTT. It encodes CSASAGDIYNSPLHF.

Here the CDR3 DNA reads TGTGCCAGCAGTTGGACAGGGGGCGCGGGCTACACCTTC. It specifies CASSWTGGAGYTF. The V call is TRBV27, the J call TRBJ1-2; 11 bases line up with TRBD1. CDR3 length: 13 residues. Germline V gene data show CDR1 as MNHEY and CDR2 as SMNVEV (reference sequence). V dropped 4 bases and J dropped 8; count of bases not matched to a gene: 3.

About this clone itself: Within the sample, other DNA sequences also encode this same CDR3. The gene calls are TRBV6-1 and TRBJ1-2; TRBD1 agrees at 7 bases. The CDR3 has 14 residues. Trimming at V came to 3 bases and at J to 4 bases, leaving 5 bases not matched to a gene. Germline values: CDR1 MNHNS, CDR2 SASEGT. CDR3 protein: CASSEQGEGYGYTF. As DNA, the CDR3 is TGTGCCAGCAGTGAGCAGGGGGAAGGCTATGGCTACACCTTC.

The chain uses TRBV10-3 and TRBJ2-7; 12 bases align to TRBD1. The germline V gene encodes CDR1 ENHRY and CDR2 SYGVKD. This CDR3 region has 15 residues. The ends lost 7 bases at V and 3 bases at J; junction bases unmatched: 7. The CDR3 nucleotides are TGTGCCATCACGCCAGGGACAGGGGGCGTCTACGAGCAGTACTTC. Amino acids: CAITPGTGGVYEQYF.

The table lists this clone with a count of one. The CDR3 region has the DNA TGTGCCAGCAGTGAAGTGTGGACAGGGGGCTACCAGCCCCAGCATTTT. This gives the protein CASSEVWTGGYQPQHF. The rearrangement joins TRBV6-1 to TRBJ1-5, with TRBD1 matching 11 bases. Trimming cost V 1 base and J 7 bases; bases outside gene matches: 6. This CDR3 is built from 16 residues. The germline V gene encodes CDR1 MNHNS and CDR2 SASEGT.

The chain uses TRBV2 and TRBJ2-7; 8 nucleotides align to TRBD2. The V gene's germline CDR1 is SNHLY and CDR2 FYNNEI. V shed 4 bases and J 0 bases; nucleotides not matched to a gene: 8. The CDR3 is made up of 16 amino acids. CDR3 nucleotide sequence: TGTGCCAGCAGTGCTCGGGGGGGGCGAACCTCCTACGAGCAGTACTTC. Its translation: CASSARGGRTSYEQYF.

V usage is TRBV10-2 and J usage is TRBJ2-2; D call uncertain. CDR3 length equals 15 residues. The V gene lost 3 bases and the J gene lost 6 bases, with 14 bases spanning the gap. Germline CDR1 reads WSHSY; CDR2 reads SAAADI. CDR3 DNA: TGCGCCAGCAGTGAATTACCACTCCCCCCCGGGGAGCTGTTTTTT. Translating gives CASSELPLPPGELFF.

This clone showed up just once. The genes are TRBV6-6 and TRBJ1-1, with 8 bases identical to TRBD1. The CDR3 contains 14 residues. With 0 bases clipped from V and 6 bases from J, the junction kept 3 bases outside the gene matches. The germline CDR1 and CDR2 sequences are MNHNY and SVGAGI (reference sequence). The CDR3 protein is CASSYSGTGSEAFF. CDR3 nucleotide sequence: TGTGCCAGCAGTTACTCCGGGACAGGTTCTGAAGCTTTCTTT.

The CDR3 DNA follows: TGTGCCAGCAGGGAGGGGGCCGGGACAGGAAGAAACACCGGGGAGCTGTTTTTT. Translating gives CASREGAGTGRNTGELFF. The chain recombines TRBV2 with TRBJ2-2; 8 positions agree with TRBD1. This CDR3 region has 18 residues. Germline V gene lookup returns CDR1 SNHLY and CDR2 FYNNEI. V lost 6 bases, J lost 2 bases, and 14 bases stayed unmatched.

The rearrangement uses TRBV6-4 and TRBJ2-7; no clear D gene. Germline loops: CDR1 MRHNA, CDR2 SNTAGT. There are 12 residues in the CDR3. V dropped 9 bases and J dropped 3 bases, with 12 bases sitting between them. The CDR3 sequence: CASSLRYYEQYF. The CDR3 DNA is TGTGCCAGTTCACTACGCTACTACGAGCAGTACTTC.